This TCR beta chain is drawn from a study of shared clonotypes between healthy human individuals. In the study overall: The cohort had a couple of women and a few men, ages 18 to 49. Used for every donor were three CD4 naive, three CD4 memory, two CD8 naive and one CD8 memory plate.

Turning to this clone: Its specificity is unknown.

The study, taken as a whole, reports: Naive subsets, compared against memory subsets, generally had larger estimated richness values.

At deep level, the assay was performed. Sequencing was performed with immunoSEQ multiplex PCR; in TCRdb, only in-frame clones are kept and a portion is missing. The sample records 640,000 or so clones, more than 70% being singletons. After removal of 5 bases from V and 2 bases from J, the junction contained 5 bases not matched to a gene. The germline CDR1 and CDR2 sequences are MNHNY and SVGAGI (reference sequence). The CDR3 extends over 15 amino acids. The source is a woman aged 25 to 39 in good health. Sample: memory CD4+ T cells sorted from blood. Stated subset: CD45RA-negative fraction. The chain joins TRBV6-6 to TRBJ1-5; 8 nucleotides agree with TRBD1. This CDR3 is CASSTQGAGNQPQHF. The CDR3 DNA sequence: TGTGCCAGCAGTACTCAGGGGGCTGGCAATCAGCCCCAGCATTTT.